This T cell receptor beta chain was obtained from a study of brain T cells in children with intractable seizures. TCRdb keeps only in-frame clones here, not all; method: immunoSEQ multiplex PCR. The sample shows 55,000 to 80,000 clones, 95% to 97% of them seen only once. Broader study findings: Viral specificity was inferred only from CDR3 similarity; HCMV serostatus was unknown. Pre-surgery blood may have been undersampled, hiding some clones.

This clone was detected only once. What it binds is unknown. The germline V and J ends were trimmed by 1 base and 5 bases, with 8 bases remaining between them. The V gene's germline CDR1 is SGHAT and CDR2 FQNNGV. This CDR3 is built from 14 residues. The genes are TRBV11-2 and TRBJ2-2; D is possibly TRBD2 (6 bases). The clonotype originates from a boy under two years old with focal cortical dysplasia and intractable seizures. Sample: peripheral blood, taken at surgery. CDR3 in amino acids: CASSLGAGTGELFF. The DNA of the CDR3 is TGTGCCAGCAGCTTAGGTGCGGGGACCGGGGAGCTGTTTTTT.